The clone carrying this T cell receptor (beta chain) was found once. The protocol was immunoSEQ multiplex PCR, while the TCRdb copy is restricted to in-frame clones and leaves out a portion. Here the sample spans over 110,000 clones, more than 80% being singletons. The data stem from a study of Ad26.COV2.S vaccination and SARS-CoV-2 variants. This CDR3 spans 13 amino acids. Germline V gene sequence: CDR1 ENHRY, CDR2 SYGVKD. The germline V and J ends were trimmed by 0 bases and 9 bases, with 6 bases remaining between them. This material consisted of peripheral blood, taken after recovery from COVID-19. The chain is built from TRBV10-3 and TRBJ1-6; D is ambiguous. The clonotype was recovered from a human donor who had recovered from COVID-19. CDR3 residues: CAISESGPSPLHF. The CDR3 DNA is TGTGCCATCAGTGAGTCAGGACCTTCACCCCTCCACTTT.